The clone carrying this T cell receptor (beta chain) turned up a few times. This sample was taken from a study of regulatory T cells in long-lasting Graves disease. The CDR3 covers 15 residues. Germline V gene data show CDR1 as SGDLS and CDR2 as YYNGEE. The V segment lost 3 bases and the J segment 5 bases; nucleotides outside the gene matches: 6. HTBI primers from iRepertoire and Arm-PCR of CDR3 regions yielded the TCR beta libraries. Each CDR3 protein is one row after TCRdb ran MiXCR on the multiplex PCR reads. Here the sample spans approximately 490,000 distinct CDR3 sequences, around 16% being singletons. The time point denotes: newly diagnosed GD, antithyroid drugs for less than 3 months. Making the TCR library involved RNA that had been extracted from PBMCs. EDTA tubes were used for drawing 8 to 9 milliliters of peripheral blood. Another study also made use of these data, one on T cells in Graves' hyperthyroidism and ophthalmopathy. That paper notes: First-round RT-PCR targeting the TCR CDR3 was performed with the HTBI primer set. From stable hyperthyroidism, ophthalmopathy was set apart by a 13 V-J model.

Source: peripheral blood mononuclear cells (PBMCs), taken at new diagnosis, from a patient treated with antithyroid drugs. J is TRBJ2-5 and V is TRBV9; 11 bases match TRBD1. The sequence was obtained from a man between 35 and 55 years old with Graves disease. The CDR3, as DNA: TGTGCCAGCAGCGCGGGGACAGGGGGGGGGGAGACCCAGTACTTC. Protein product: CASSAGTGGGETQYF. The entire variable domain, with the rest obtained from reference TRBV9 and TRBJ2-5, is as follows: DSGVTQTPKHLITATGQRVTLRCSPRSGDLSVYWYQQSLDQGLQFLIQYYNGEERAKGNILERFSAQQFPDLHSELNLSSLELGDSALYFCASSAGTGGGETQYFGPGTRLLVL.